Shown below are 17 T cell receptor beta chains from a single sample sequenced in a study of OX40 agonist ivuxolimab in advanced cancers. The table came from immunoSEQ multiplex PCR; TCRdb's copy has only in-frame clones and leaves some out. This sample yields 70,000 or so clones, of which over 80% are seen a single time; roughly 10% belongs to the top ten. Sequenced here: CD4+ or CD8+ T cells sorted from blood, sampled in a trial of the OX40 agonist ivuxolimab. Receptor source: an adult with an advanced solid tumor such as melanoma, head and neck, liver or kidney cancer.

The chain links TRBV18 to TRBJ2-7; TRBD1 aligns across 10 bases. CDR1 is KGHSH, CDR2 LQKENI, per germline. The V and J ends lost 3 bases and 4 bases, in that order; junction bases with no gene match: 3. The CDR3 covers 14 residues. CDR3 nucleotides: TGTGCCAGCTCACCCACGGACAGGGGGTACGAGCAGTACTTC. It codes for CASSPTDRGYEQYF.

V is TRBV7-8 and J is TRBJ2-1, with D maybe TRBD1 (7 bases). This CDR3 spans 15 amino acids. Trimming cost V 2 bases and J 8 bases, with 16 bases left between them. From germline, CDR1 is SGHVS and CDR2 FQNEAQ. The chain's CDR3 is CASSLRASDRDEQFF. The CDR3 DNA sequence: TGTGCCAGCAGCTTACGGGCTAGCGACAGGGATGAGCAGTTCTTC.

The J gene is TRBJ2-5, the V gene TRBV2, with TRBD1 matching 8 bases. The germline V gene has CDR1 SNHLY and CDR2 FYNNEI. The CDR3 runs to 15 residues. V was clipped by 6 bases and J by 5 bases; unmatched bases: 11. The CDR3 DNA is TGTGCCAGCAGCCCCCCCAGGGGGCAATGGGAGACCCAGTACTTC. Its protein product is CASSPPRGQWETQYF.

This clone was counted a few times. This chain joins TRBV14 and TRBJ2-5, with D perhaps matching TRBD1 (5 bases). The V gene's germline CDR1 is SGHDN and CDR2 FVKESK. The CDR3 spans 15 residues. The V end was cut by 1 base, the J end by 2 bases, with 11 bases between. The chain's CDR3 is CASSQGQTLQETQYF. In DNA, the CDR3 is TGTGCCAGCAGCCAAGGACAGACCCTTCAAGAGACCCAGTACTTC. The full variable domain, its missing parts supplied by reference TRBV14 and TRBJ2-5, is EAGVTQFPSHSVIEKGQTVTLRCDPISGHDNLYWYRRVMGKEIKFLLHFVKESKQDESGMPNNRFLAERTGGTYSTLKVQPAELEDSGVYFCASSQGQTLQETQYFGPGTRLLVL.

V and J are TRBV5-5 and TRBJ2-3; 11 nucleotides agree with TRBD2. Germline values: CDR1 SGHKS, CDR2 YYEKEE (reference sequence). The CDR3 consists of 15 residues. V trimming: 3 bases; J trimming: 3 bases; junction bases outside the gene matches: 3. CDR3 in DNA: TGTGCCAGCAGCTCCACTAGCGGGGGTACAGATACGCAGTATTTT. As protein: CASSSTSGGTDTQYF.

This chain uses TRBV5-1 with TRBJ1-1, with D unresolved. CDR3 size: 15 residues. Deletions cut 4 bases from V and 2 bases from J, with 15 bases between. Germline V gives CDR1 SGHRS, CDR2 YFSETQ. CDR3 residues: CASSPINPANTEAFF. In nucleotides, the CDR3 is TGCGCCAGCAGCCCAATCAACCCCGCCAACACTGAAGCTTTCTTT. The variable domain in full, completed from reference TRBV5-1 and TRBJ1-1, reads KAGVTQTPRYLIKTRGQQVTLSCSPISGHRSVSWYQQTPGQGLQFLFEYFSETQRNKGNFPGRFSGRQFSNSRSEMNVSTLELGDSALYLCASSPINPANTEAFFGQGTRLTVV.

The table lists this clone with a few counts. V is TRBV5-1 and J is TRBJ2-3; TRBD2 might be the D (5 bases). V was pared by 3 bases and J by 6 bases, with 8 bases between. Germline CDR1 SGHRS, CDR2 YFSETQ. There are 12 residues in the CDR3. CDR3 nucleotides: TGCGCCAGCAGCTCCAGAGGGGATACGCAGTATTTT. Amino acid sequence: CASSSRGDTQYF.

The CDR3 nucleotides read TGCGCCAGCAGCCCGAGTCTAGCCACAGATACGCAGTATTTT. As protein: CASSPSLATDTQYF. The chain employs TRBV5-1 and TRBJ2-3, with a possible D match to TRBD2 (5 bases). The CDR3 is 14 amino acids. The germline V and J ends were trimmed by 4 bases and 2 bases, with 11 bases remaining between them. Per germline, CDR1 SGHRS and CDR2 YFSETQ.

V is TRBV4-3 and J is TRBJ1-2, with unresolved D. This CDR3 has 16 residues. Trimming cost V 0 bases and J 3 bases, with 14 bases left between them. The germline gives CDR1 LGHNA, CDR2 YSLEER. The CDR3: CASSQDRAPEDYGYTF. CDR3 nucleotides: TGCGCCAGCAGCCAAGATCGAGCTCCCGAGGACTATGGCTACACCTTC.

The chain couples TRBV7-9 to TRBJ2-1, with D possibly TRBD2 on 6 matching bases. Looked up from germline, CDR1 is SEHNR and CDR2 is FQNEAQ (reference sequence). V lost 4 bases to trimming and J lost 0 bases, with 13 bases between them. The CDR3 loop spans 16 amino acids. DNA of the CDR3: TGTGCCAGCAGCTCAGGGACTTGGAGCTCCTACAATGAGCAGTTCTTC. It specifies CASSSGTWSSYNEQFF.

V and J are TRBV2 and TRBJ2-4; 11 bases line up with TRBD1. The germline gives CDR1 SNHLY, CDR2 FYNNEI. The V segment lost 6 bases and the J segment 0 bases; nucleotides outside the gene matches: 10. The length of the CDR3 is 18 residues. The DNA for the CDR3 is TGTGCCAGCAGCGCCGGACAGGGGGCCTTACTAGCCAAAAACATTCAGTACTTC. This sequence encodes CASSAGQGALLAKNIQYF.

The chain has TRBV2 and TRBJ2-6, with D unclear. The CDR3 has 14 residues. Germline V gene data show CDR1 as SNHLY and CDR2 as FYNNEI. V lost 6 bases, J lost 0 bases, and 6 bases lay in between. The CDR3, as DNA: TGTGCCAGCAGATTCGACTCTGGGGCCAACGTCCTGACTTTC. Translated: CASRFDSGANVLTF.

The rearrangement uses TRBV25-1 and TRBJ2-5; TRBD2 matches at 11 bases. Trimming at V came to 2 bases and at J to 1 base, leaving 3 bases not matched to a gene. CDR1 and CDR2 from the germline V gene are MGHDK and SYGVNS. The CDR3 has 16 residues. CDR3 loop: CASSEPTSGAQETQYF. CDR3 DNA sequence: TGTGCCAGCAGTGAACCGACTAGCGGGGCCCAAGAGACCCAGTACTTC.

This clone was seen a single time. This chain links TRBV7-9 with TRBJ2-6; no definite D call. The CDR3 length is 16 residues. The germline V gene has CDR1 SEHNR and CDR2 FQNEAQ (reference sequence). V was clipped by 6 bases and J by 4 bases, with 16 bases between them. CDR3 bases: TGTGCCAGCAGTCCTTGGGCCCAGGCAGGGGCCAACGTCCTGACTTTC. Residues: CASSPWAQAGANVLTF.

The V call is TRBV5-1, the J call TRBJ2-1, with 8 positions matching TRBD2. CDR3 size: 14 residues. The germline gives CDR1 SGHRS, CDR2 YFSETQ. With V trimmed by 0 bases and J by 5 bases, 1 base remained unmatched. DNA for the CDR3: TGCGCCAGCAGCTTGGTCGGGGGGGACAATGAGCAGTTCTTC. Translated, it gives CASSLVGGDNEQFF.

The chain links TRBV7-8 to TRBJ1-2; D unresolved. Germline CDR1 is SGHVS and CDR2 is FQNEAQ. Between the trimmed V and J ends, which lost 1 base and 9 bases, there was a span of 15 bases. The CDR3 consists of 14 residues. The CDR3 sequence is CASSLVPGRERYTF. The CDR3 DNA sequence: TGTGCCAGCAGCTTAGTCCCCGGGCGCGAGCGCTACACCTTC.

This sequence joins TRBV2 and TRBJ1-2, with D hard to call. Between the trimmed V and J ends, which lost 3 bases and 6 bases, there was a span of 14 bases. CDR3 length: 14 residues. Germline CDR1 and CDR2: SNHLY and FYNNEI. CDR3 sequence reads: CASSEVGGKNGYTF. CDR3 sequence (DNA): TGTGCCAGCAGTGAGGTGGGCGGAAAAAATGGCTACACCTTC.